This T cell receptor (beta chain) was observed in a study of vaccination and CD4 T cells after COVID-19. At the level of the study: Control cultures were supplied with a CEFX pool, an HIV-1 Nef pool, or no peptide at all.

This clonotype has more than one count but fewer than ten. Its antigen is unknown. The study sequenced cultured CD4+ T cell DNA using the Oncomine TCR Beta short-read assay. TCRdb re-analysed the PCR reads in MiXCR, keeping a single row per CDR3 protein. The table lists about 15,000 distinct CDR3 sequences, approximately 57% of them singletons. The CDR3 runs to 14 residues. CDR1 is DFQATT, CDR2 SNEGSKA, per germline (reference sequence). V was trimmed by 5 bases and J by 2 bases, leaving 16 bases between them. Regarding treatment: roughly 10-day PBMC culture with coronavirus spike peptide pools or control peptides (ViraFEST assay).

The clonotype originates from a human donor who had recovered from COVID-19. What was sequenced was CD4+ T cells from blood, cultured in vitro. The rearrangement uses TRBV20-1 and TRBJ2-7, with D possibly being TRBD1 (6 bases). The chain's CDR3 is CSARNVGGAYEQYF. CDR3 coding DNA: TGCAGTGCTCGTAACGTTGGGGGCGCCTACGAGCAGTACTTC.